The 17 T cell receptor beta chains in this list originate from one sample, sequenced in a study of naive and memory T cell subsets (dated by TCRdb to about 2017). Libraries were constructed by UMI-ligation and nested PCR. This sample was sequenced with an Illumina MiSeq. To cover both TRBC1 and TRBC2, the beta constant-region primer consisted of an equimolar mix of two oligonucleotides. Four rounds of PCR, combining the SP2 primer with nested alpha and beta constant-region primers, were used to amplify the ligated cDNA. The public reads were quality trimmed at Q25 with fastp and then assembled into clones with MiXCR by TCRdb, keeping productive beta chains. When rows share a CDR3 protein, they turn into one entry using the most common DNA and genes. The sample records 98,000 or so distinct CDR3 sequences, around 10% of which are singletons. The biggest ten clones account for 0.13% of the sample. These receptors lack a known antigen.

Overall results and qualifications from the work: Naive repertoires, especially CD8, contained a few larger clonotypes, possibly memory cells re-expressing CD45RA.

Sequenced input: naive CD4+ T cells from blood. Per the publication, the cell subset or site label means: naive T cells, CD45RA high CD27+. The receptors were sampled from a human donor in good health.

This chain connects TRBV20-1 to TRBJ2-1, with 7 bases matching TRBD2. This CDR3 has 16 amino acids. CDR1 is DFQATT and CDR2 is SNEGSKA in the germline V gene (reference sequence). V gave up 0 bases and J gave up 3 bases; unmatched junction bases: 8. The CDR3 region is CSARDNRLADYNEQFF. DNA for the CDR3: TGCAGTGCTAGAGACAATCGTCTAGCGGACTACAATGAGCAGTTCTTC.

This rearrangement joins TRBV3-1 to TRBJ1-1, with 10 bases that match TRBD1. Germline CDR1 and CDR2: LGHDT and YNNKEL (reference sequence). The CDR3 is 15 residues long. The V and J ends lost 4 bases and 3 bases, in that order; junction bases with no gene match: 5. For the CDR3, the DNA is TGTGCCAGCAGCCTAACGACAGGGGGCGACACTGAAGCTTTCTTT. Its protein is CASSLTTGGDTEAFF.

This clonotype came up a few times. The chain employs TRBV14 and TRBJ1-4, with D possibly being TRBD1 (6 bases). V lost 6 bases to trimming and J lost 5 bases, with 10 bases between them. The CDR3 sequence is 13 residues long. CDR1 SGHDN and CDR2 FVKESK come from the germline V gene. CDR3 DNA sequence: TGTGCCAGCAGGGACAGTGGGAATGAAAAACTGTTTTTT. Amino acids: CASRDSGNEKLFF.

The rearrangement uses TRBV2 and TRBJ2-7, with 7 bases lining up with TRBD2. This CDR3 has 14 residues. Looked up from germline, CDR1 is SNHLY and CDR2 is FYNNEI. Trimming removed 7 bases from V and 0 bases from J; junction bases left unmatched: 6. The CDR3 protein is CASKLGGSSYEQYF. The CDR3 DNA is TGTGCCAGCAAACTGGGAGGGAGCTCCTACGAGCAGTACTTC.

This clonotype was observed a handful of times. The chain recombines TRBV11-2 with TRBJ2-2, with 8 bases fitting TRBD2. V lost 0 bases to trimming and J lost 6 bases; unmatched junction nucleotides: 0. This CDR3 is built from 14 residues. Germline V gene sequence: CDR1 SGHAT, CDR2 FQNNGV. The CDR3 loop is CASSLDGRAGELFF. The DNA of the CDR3 is TGTGCCAGCAGCTTAGACGGGAGGGCCGGGGAGCTGTTTTTT.

The chain joins TRBV6-2 or TRBV6-3 to TRBJ1-5, with unresolved D. Trimming shortened V by 0 bases and J by 3 bases, and 6 bases separated the two germline ends. CDR1 is MNHEY, CDR2 SVGEGT, per germline. This CDR3 is built from 14 residues. The CDR3 DNA sequence: TGTGCCAGCAGTTACTCGAACTTCAATCAGCCCCAGCATTTT. Its translation is CASSYSNFNQPQHF.

Worth noting for this clonotype: One junction end does not reproduce the germline sequence, and a read error may be involved. The V and J genes are TRBV4-3 and TRBJ2-6, with D unresolved. CDR3 length equals 17 residues. The germline V gene has CDR1 LGHNA and CDR2 YSLEER. The CDR3 is CASSQDFGDSGPNVLTF. The CDR3 DNA reads as TGCGCCAGCAGCCAAGATTTTGGTGACTCTGGGCCCAACGTCCTGACTTTC.

With respect to this clonotype: A much larger clone differs from this one at a single base, so this may be a read error. The chain recombines TRBV29-1 with TRBJ2-7, with D possibly TRBD1 on 6 matching bases. The CDR3 contains 13 residues. The germline V and J ends were trimmed by 6 bases and 0 bases, with 12 bases remaining between them. CDR1 and CDR2 (germline): SQVTM, ANQGSEA. The CDR3 spells CSVRTVGSYEQYF. The CDR3 coding sequence is TGCAGCGTAAGGACAGTCGGCTCCTACGAGCAGTACTTC.

The chain recombines TRBV5-1 with TRBJ1-2; TRBD1 is a possible D gene (5 bases). The germline V gene has CDR1 SGHRS and CDR2 YFSETQ. The CDR3 length is 14 residues. V dropped 1 base and J dropped 2 bases, with 9 bases sitting between them. The CDR3 region is CASSLTGYNYGYTF. DNA for the CDR3: TGCGCCAGCAGCTTGACAGGTTACAACTATGGCTACACCTTC. The whole variable domain, filled in from reference TRBV5-1 and TRBJ1-2, reads KAGVTQTPRYLIKTRGQQVTLSCSPISGHRSVSWYQQTPGQGLQFLFEYFSETQRNKGNFPGRFSGRQFSNSRSEMNVSTLELGDSALYLCASSLTGYNYGYTFGSGTRLTVV.

This clonotype was found a few times. This chain connects TRBV5-1 to TRBJ2-5; the D gene is possibly TRBD2 (5 bases). The CDR3 is 14 residues long. V was clipped by 0 bases and J by 1 base, with 7 bases between them. CDR1 is SGHRS and CDR2 is YFSETQ in the germline V gene. CDR3 bases: TGCGCCAGCAGCTTGGGGACTGGCCAAGAGACCCAGTACTTC. This gives the protein CASSLGTGQETQYF.

V is TRBV12-3 or TRBV12-4 and J is TRBJ2-1; 12 bases fit TRBD2. The CDR3 spans 15 residues. Unmatched junction bases numbered 5, after V lost 7 bases and J lost 4 bases. CDR3 residues: CASTLTSGGYNEQFF. The CDR3, as DNA: TGTGCCAGCACCCTGACTAGCGGGGGATACAATGAGCAGTTCTTC.

This clonotype was counted at least ten times. The V call is TRBV10-3, the J call TRBJ2-3; TRBD2 agrees at 14 bases. V dropped 4 bases and J dropped 3; count of bases not matched to a gene: 3. CDR1 ENHRY and CDR2 SYGVKD come from the germline V gene. The CDR3 contains 16 residues. The CDR3 DNA reads TGTGCCATCAGTGGGGGACTAGCGGGAGTTACAGATACGCAGTATTTT. It translates to CAISGGLAGVTDTQYF.

In its sample, this clonotype was seen a few times. The V and J genes are TRBV7-2 and TRBJ1-5; 9 bases are a match to TRBD1. Trimming cost V 5 bases and J 6 bases; bases outside gene matches: 8. Germline assignment: CDR1 SGHTA and CDR2 FQGNSA. The CDR3 extends over 15 amino acids. The CDR3 is CASSPQTGGSQPQHF. Written as DNA, the CDR3 is TGTGCCAGCAGCCCCCAGACAGGGGGTTCTCAGCCCCAGCATTTT. Based on the CDR3 plus reference TRBV7-2 and TRBJ1-5, the full variable domain is GAGVSQSPSNKVTEKGKDVELRCDPISGHTALYWYRQSLGQGLEFLIYFQGNSAPDKSGLPSDRFSAERTGGSVSTLTIQRTQQEDSAVYLCASSPQTGGSQPQHFGDGTRLSIL.

The CDR3 loop reads CASSWGTAIPYQFF. For the CDR3, the DNA is TGTGCCAGCAGCTGGGGGACAGCGATACCCTATCAGTTCTTC. The V and J genes are TRBV7-8 and TRBJ2-1; 7 nucleotides agree with TRBD1. The CDR3 is 14 residues long. With 4 bases clipped from V and 13 bases from J, the junction kept 13 bases outside the gene matches. Looked up from germline, CDR1 is SGHVS and CDR2 is FQNEAQ.

This chain connects TRBV20-1 to TRBJ1-4; TRBD1 agrees at 11 bases. Germline V gene sequence: CDR1 DFQATT, CDR2 SNEGSKA (reference sequence). V lost 6 bases and J lost 7; bases outside the gene matches: 4. The CDR3 extends over 13 amino acids. The CDR3 region is CSAPGQGGEKLFF. The CDR3 coding sequence is TGCAGTGCCCCGGGACAGGGGGGTGAAAAACTGTTTTTT.

This chain uses TRBV28 with TRBJ1-1, with 7 bases that match TRBD1. Trimming at V came to 2 bases and at J to 11 bases, leaving 8 bases not matched to a gene. The germline V gene encodes CDR1 MDHEN and CDR2 SYDVKM. The CDR3 sequence is 13 residues long. This CDR3 is CASSLRRGRGAFF. The CDR3 DNA follows: TGTGCCAGCAGTTTACGAAGGGGGCGAGGGGCTTTCTTT.

V gene TRBV18 combines with J gene TRBJ2-2; D ambiguous. Germline CDR1 is KGHSH and CDR2 is LQKENI. Trimming took off 5 bases at V and 4 bases at J, with 8 bases between the two ends. The CDR3 loop spans 13 amino acids. CDR3 nucleotide sequence: TGTGCCAGCTCATCGACCCCCACCGGGGAGCTGTTTTTT. This translates into CASSSTPTGELFF.